The entry below describes one T cell receptor beta chain. The target of this receptor is not known. It has no much larger one-base neighbor in the sample; base qualities were not kept. Per the germline V gene (reference sequence), DFQATT is the CDR1 and SNEGSKA is the CDR2. V and J are truncated by 5 bases and 3 bases respectively, leaving an intervening sequence of 11 bases. From the cysteine up to the phenylalanine, the CDR3 has a length of 13 residues. Only the CDR3 region is kept as DNA, spanning 39 bases read in frame from base 1. A patient counted as having stable Graves' hyperthyroidism if no progression to ophthalmopathy occurred over 18 months of follow-up. Hyperthyroidism patients were newly diagnosed, had a disease duration of under 2 months, and were aged 18 to 65 years. Any patient with an uncontrolled infection, another autoimmune disease, pregnancy or lactation was excluded. Diagnoses relied on clinical symptoms, serum thyroxine and TRAb, thyroid ultrasound and orbital computed tomography. Total RNA was extracted using Trizol reagent, and RNA quality was assessed on an Agilent 2100 Bioanalyzer.

The sample belongs to a study of T cells in Graves' hyperthyroidism and ophthalmopathy (dated by TCRdb to the late 2010s). Looking at the study overall: TCR V-J signatures able to tell the groups apart were searched for in a discovery cohort of 100 or so patients, of whom more than 40 had Graves' ophthalmopathy and 55 to 65 had stable Graves' hyperthyroidism. TCR Vbeta CDR3 sequencing of 140 or so peripheral blood samples (over 40 ophthalmopathy, around 80 hyperthyroidism and around 17 progressor patients) is reported in the paper. The study also compared thyroid tissue and blood T-cell repertoires from about 6 Graves' hyperthyroidism patients. Prospective prediction of ophthalmopathy was tested in an independent validation cohort of approximately 19 hyperthyroidism patients and 17 patients who later progressed to ophthalmopathy. The 100 discovery patients were randomly split 7:3 into training and test sets. After sampling, hyperthyroidism patients received methimazole starting at 30 mg daily, and ophthalmopathy patients received high-dose intravenous methylprednisolone.

The paper as a whole reports these results and caveats: A 13 V-J signature model separated ophthalmopathy from stable hyperthyroidism, with around 91% sensitivity and 81% to 82% specificity in cross-validation and 80%/75% in testing. Most expanded thyroid clonotypes (frequency above 0.001) were also found in blood, which suggests that blood repertoires may mirror thyroid immune responses. During validation, the model predicted progression to ophthalmopathy a median of roughly 7.1 months ahead of onset, with roughly 65% sensitivity and 72.22% specificity. Sample size was not statistically predetermined, and investigators were not blinded to group allocation.

The TCR beta CDR3 regions were amplified from the RNA transcripts. For the first round of RT-PCR on the TCR CDR3, the HTBI primer set was used together with the Qiagen OneStep RT-PCR kit. Libraries were constructed in a second round of multiplex PCR, after which size selection and purification were performed. Paired-end sequencing of the libraries was performed with 100 bp reads on an Illumina HiSeq2000. In the source study's methods: SOAPnuke was used to process the raw data, throwing out any read that contained adapters or uncalled bases, had a mean Phred below 15, or lacked an exact constant-primer or identifier match. COPE v1.2.5 was used to merge high-quality paired reads, and clonotypes were defined as unique nucleotide sequences. Clonotypes were aligned to IMGT TRBV, TRBD and TRBJ reference segments using MiTCR v1.1. Analysis was restricted to V-J combinations with a frequency above 0.0001, which covered 99.2% of repertoires. The TCS score was defined as the ratio of F50 (clonal expansion) to E x V (chaos), calculated using BLOSUM62-based TCRdist between CDR3 peptides within each V-J. Welch's t-statistics and random forest reduced 450 to 600 V-J features to 10 to 15, which were used in a naive Bayes classifier (R e1071). Thyroid-blood repertoire similarity was quantified with the Morisita-Horn index. TCRdb reprocessing: public reads trimmed at Q25 with fastp, clones called with MiXCR, in-frame beta chains kept. A single entry per CDR3 protein holds the most common genes and DNA from its merged rows. TCRdb, not the original authors, processed these V and J calls. The sample includes almost 600,000 distinct CDR3 sequences, with 35% to 55% observed a single time. The ten biggest clones cover around 8% of the sample.

The origin of this receptor is a young woman with Graves' hyperthyroidism. The V gene is TRBV20-1 and the J gene is TRBJ1-5; the D gene lacks a confident call. The sample comprised peripheral blood or thyroid tissue (not recorded which). The CDR3 loop reads CSAGLADNQPQHF. The base sequence is TGCAGTGCTGGACTGGCGGACAATCAGCCCCAGCATTTT.